Below, 21 T cell receptor beta chains from the same sample are listed, as sequenced in a study of blood T cell repertoires in COVID-19. Repertoires were generated with immunoSEQ multiplex PCR, while TCRdb's copy carries only in-frame clones and drops some. The sample shows approximately 350,000 clones, roughly 90% of them seen only once. Sequencing was carried out using peripheral blood. The origin of the receptors is a man between 40 and 49 years old with acute or convalescent COVID-19.

The table lists this clone with a count of one. V usage is TRBV7-9 and J usage is TRBJ2-1; D is perhaps TRBD1 (5 bases). V was clipped by 2 bases and J by 9 bases, with 11 bases between them. Germline loops: CDR1 SEHNR, CDR2 FQNEAQ (reference sequence). The CDR3 length is 13 residues. The CDR3 loop is CASSLPTVREQFF. The DNA for the CDR3 is TGTGCCAGCAGCTTACCGACAGTTCGTGAGCAGTTCTTC.

In the case of this clone: Within the sample, other DNA sequences also encode this same CDR3. This chain joins TRBV15 and TRBJ2-7; D is undetermined. In germline, CDR1 is LNHNV, CDR2 YYDKDF (reference sequence). The V gene lost 0 bases and the J gene lost 0 bases, with 6 bases spanning the gap. The length of the CDR3 is 14 residues. The CDR3 bases are TGTGCCACCAGCAGAGATCCCAGCTCCTACGAGCAGTACTTC. It specifies CATSRDPSSYEQYF. The whole variable domain, filled in from reference TRBV15 and TRBJ2-7, reads DAMVIQNPRYQVTQFGKPVTLSCSQTLNHNVMYWYQQKSSQAPKLLFHYYDKDFNNEADTPDNFQSRRPNTSFCFLDIRSPGLGDTAMYLCATSRDPSSYEQYFGPGTRLTVT.

This clone has just one count. The rearrangement uses TRBV12-5 and TRBJ1-2; D is perhaps TRBD1 (6 bases). V lost 0 bases and J 5 bases, leaving 7 bases between the germline ends. Germline CDR1 is LGHNT and CDR2 is FRNRAP. The CDR3 is 13 residues long. CDR3 sequence: CASGLVGGYGYTF. CDR3 coding DNA: TGTGCTAGTGGTTTGGTAGGGGGATATGGCTACACCTTC.

The chain uses TRBV10-1 and TRBJ2-2, with 10 nucleotides matching TRBD1. After removal of 2 bases from V and 1 base from J, the junction contained 10 bases not matched to a gene. The length of the CDR3 is 19 residues. Germline V CDR1 and CDR2: WNHNN, SYGVQD (reference sequence). The CDR3 region has the DNA TGCGCCAGCAGTGAGCCGACCCCGGGACAGGGGTTGAACACCGGGGAGCTGTTTTTT. Its protein is CASSEPTPGQGLNTGELFF.

The chain is built from TRBV14 and TRBJ1-1; 7 nucleotides agree with TRBD1. The V gene end was trimmed by 1 base and the J gene end by 4 bases; junction bases not matched to a gene: 6. CDR3 length: 15 amino acids. CDR1 SGHDN and CDR2 FVKESK come from the germline V gene. Here the CDR3 DNA reads TGTGCCAGCAGCCAAGCTTGGACAGGATTCACTGAAGCTTTCTTT. Its protein product is CASSQAWTGFTEAFF.

This chain joins TRBV18 and TRBJ2-7, with TRBD2 as a possible D gene (6 bases). In germline, CDR1 is KGHSH, CDR2 LQKENI. The V end was cut by 4 bases, the J end by 3 bases, with 10 bases between. The CDR3 sequence is 13 residues long. The CDR3 region has the DNA TGTGCCAGCTCACGGAGGGAAGGCTACGAGCAGTACTTC. It specifies CASSRREGYEQYF.

This sequence joins TRBV3-1 (or the pseudogene TRBV3-2) and TRBJ1-2; tentatively, D is TRBD1 (6 bases). The CDR3 extends over 18 amino acids. Germline values: CDR1 LGHDT, CDR2 YNNKEL (reference sequence). V was pared by 0 bases and J by 2 bases, with 19 bases between. CDR3 in DNA: TGTGCCAGCAGCCAAGATCGGGCGGGGGCTCATCTAAACTATGGCTACACCTTC. Its protein product is CASSQDRAGAHLNYGYTF.

This chain joins TRBV4-1 and TRBJ1-5; 8 bases are shared with TRBD1. Germline CDR1 reads MGHRA; CDR2 reads YSYEKL. This CDR3 has 17 residues. Trimming cost V 2 bases and J 7 bases; bases outside gene matches: 13. The CDR3 DNA sequence: TGCGCCAGCAGCCAATCCCCCTCCGGGACAGGCCTACAGCCCCAGCATTTT. This encodes CASSQSPSGTGLQPQHF.

The chain has TRBV29-1 and TRBJ1-1; D gene ambiguous. CDR1 is SQVTM, CDR2 ANQGSEA, per germline. The CDR3 sequence is 11 residues long. V shed 5 bases and J shed 0 bases, with 4 bases lying between them. The CDR3 nucleotides are TGCAGCGTTCGGGTGAACACTGAAGCTTTCTTT. Encoded protein: CSVRVNTEAFF.

V is TRBV9 and J is TRBJ1-2, with TRBD1 matching 10 bases. This CDR3 has 15 residues. The junction had 12 bases not matched to a gene; V was cut back by 5 bases and J by 8 bases. In germline, CDR1 is SGDLS, CDR2 YYNGEE. The CDR3 loop is CASSTGTGELGGYTF. The CDR3 DNA sequence: TGTGCCAGCAGTACCGGGACAGGGGAGTTAGGGGGCTACACCTTC.

The V gene is TRBV27, the J gene TRBJ2-2, with D possibly being TRBD1 (6 bases). In germline, CDR1 is MNHEY, CDR2 SMNVEV (reference sequence). V gave up 4 bases and J gave up 2 bases, with 14 bases separating them. This CDR3 region has 16 residues. For the CDR3, the DNA is TGTGCCAGCAGTTCCACCGACAGGAGAAACACCGGGGAGCTGTTTTTT. This codes for CASSSTDRRNTGELFF.

This rearrangement joins TRBV7-9 to TRBJ1-1; TRBD1 agrees at 7 bases. This CDR3 is built from 14 residues. J was trimmed by 1 base and V by 5 bases; bases with no gene match: 4. Per germline, CDR1 SEHNR and CDR2 FQNEAQ (reference sequence). This chain's CDR3 is CASSGQDKNTEAFF. DNA for the CDR3: TGTGCCAGCAGCGGACAGGACAAGAACACTGAAGCTTTCTTT.

CDR3 in amino acids: CASTAPGQGDYNEQFF. In nucleotides, the CDR3 is TGTGCCAGCACCGCACCGGGACAAGGGGATTACAATGAGCAGTTCTTC. The gene calls are TRBV2 and TRBJ2-1; the D gene is possibly TRBD1 (6 bases). The CDR3 runs to 16 residues. Deletions cut 7 bases from V and 4 bases from J, with 20 bases between. Looked up from germline, CDR1 is SNHLY and CDR2 is FYNNEI.

The chain carries TRBV5-1 and TRBJ1-6; 9 nucleotides line up with TRBD1. Germline V gene lookup returns CDR1 SGHRS and CDR2 YFSETQ. Trimming removed 1 base from V and 8 bases from J; junction bases left unmatched: 7. The CDR3 extends over 16 amino acids. The DNA for the CDR3 is TGCGCCAGCAGCTTGACCGGGACAGGGAGAGATTCACCCCTCCACTTT. It codes for CASSLTGTGRDSPLHF.

The rearrangement links TRBV4-1 to TRBJ1-5; D not certain. The CDR3 has 13 residues. Per the germline V gene, CDR1 is MGHRA and CDR2 is YSYEKL. Trimming left V 3 bases short and J 6 bases short, with 9 bases between. The CDR3 sequence is CASSQSPGQPQHF. In nucleotides, the CDR3 is TGCGCCAGCAGCCAGAGCCCCGGTCAGCCCCAGCATTTT.

The chain joins TRBV12-5 to TRBJ1-1; weak D call: TRBD1 (6 bases). V lost 3 bases and J lost 0, with 11 bases in between. Germline assignment: CDR1 LGHNT and CDR2 FRNRAP. The CDR3 length is 15 residues. The CDR3 protein is CASGFRTDMNTEAFF. The CDR3 coding sequence is TGTGCTAGTGGTTTCCGGACAGATATGAACACTGAAGCTTTCTTT.

This clone showed up just a few times. The chain recombines TRBV7-9 with TRBJ2-2, with a possible D match to TRBD1 (5 bases). The CDR3 has 13 amino acids. Germline CDR1 and CDR2: SEHNR and FQNEAQ (reference sequence). V was clipped by 1 base and J by 6 bases, with 6 bases between them. Written as DNA, the CDR3 is TGTGCCAGCAGCTTAGAGACAGCCGGGGAGCTGTTTTTT. The encoded protein is CASSLETAGELFF.

The chain carries TRBV11-2 and TRBJ2-1; a possible D gene is TRBD2 (5 bases). V was trimmed by 0 bases and J by 7 bases, leaving 7 bases between them. Germline CDR1 SGHAT, CDR2 FQNNGV. This CDR3 has 13 amino acids. The DNA of the CDR3 is TGTGCCAGCAGCTTAGATCGAGGGAATGAGCAGTTCTTC. Its protein product is CASSLDRGNEQFF.

This sequence joins TRBV6-1 and TRBJ2-1; D is perhaps TRBD1 (6 bases). Trimming stripped 3 bases from V and 7 bases from J, with 13 bases between. Germline V gene lookup returns CDR1 MNHNS and CDR2 SASEGT. The CDR3 loop spans 14 amino acids. The CDR3 bases are TGTGCCAGCAGTGAGCGACAGGTGTGGAATGAGCAGTTCTTC. This sequence encodes CASSERQVWNEQFF.

The chain uses TRBV9 and TRBJ2-3; 10 nucleotides agree with TRBD2. V dropped 4 bases and J dropped 3; count of bases not matched to a gene: 11. CDR3 length: 17 residues. Germline V lookup: CDR1 SGDLS, CDR2 YYNGEE. The CDR3 spells CASSREGGGLATDTQYF. CDR3 DNA: TGTGCCAGCAGCAGAGAAGGTGGGGGACTAGCGACAGATACGCAGTATTTT.

V is TRBV7-9 and J is TRBJ2-7; D possibly corresponds to TRBD1 (6 bases). The V gene lost 5 bases and the J gene lost 2 bases, with 7 bases spanning the gap. CDR1 and CDR2 (germline): SEHNR, FQNEAQ (reference sequence). The CDR3 is made up of 12 amino acids. DNA for the CDR3: TGTGCCAGCAGCAAGGGGGCCTACGAGCAGTACTTC. Amino acids: CASSKGAYEQYF.